This T cell receptor beta chain was recovered during a study of T cell responses to AZD1222 COVID-19 vaccine. V dropped 2 bases and J dropped 2; count of bases not matched to a gene: 2. The CDR3 consists of 14 residues. Produced via immunoSEQ multiplex PCR; TCRdb's table is partial and in-frame only. Of nearly 80,000 clones in the sample, more than 70% are singletons; the top ten hold approximately 22%. The source material was peripheral blood, sampled on day 0 of AZD1222 vaccination. The receptor was derived from an adult in good health. This sequence joins TRBV23-1 and TRBJ1-2; 7 bases match TRBD1. TRBV23-1 is placed among ORFs of uncertain function. Written as DNA, the CDR3 is TGCGCCAGCAGTCAACTGACAGGGAACTATGGCTACACCTTC. Translated: CASSQLTGNYGYTF.